The source of this T cell receptor (beta chain) is a study of cytomegalovirus exposure and HLA in healthy donors (dated by TCRdb to 2017 to 2019). In terms of the full investigation: The 650 to 800 repertoires of the first cohort and the approximately 110 validation repertoires were produced on the same platform, according to a later analysis. The study was designed to test whether signatures of past pathogen exposure could be identified by cataloging public T cell receptors. Besides the first cohort of roughly 700 subjects, a separate validation cohort made up of roughly 130 different subjects was used. The study combined high-throughput TCR immunosequencing, statistical association of individual TCRs with disease status, and machine learning to predict cytomegalovirus infection status.

With respect to this clone: The specificity of this receptor is unknown. There are no base qualities to consult, and no much larger clone falls within one base.

The donors belonged to the validation cohort of about 120 subjects, which was separate from the roughly 700-subject first cohort. Study-wide conclusions, independent of this receptor: In both the original and validation cohorts, the classifier was reported to diagnose cytomegalovirus status with high specificity and sensitivity. It was suggested by the authors that the approach could potentially be generalized to other disease states and immunological phenotypes. The study listed 170 or so TCR beta chains as associated with cytomegalovirus. Most TCR sequences were seen in very few donors, while some public TCRs were found in many individuals. Subsequent analysis determined that TCRs grouped into clusters in the first cohort also showed a tendency toward co-occurrence across the roughly 120 validation repertoires, and 85% to 95% of cluster scores exceeded 0. A few of the identified cytomegalovirus-associated TCR beta chains were confirmed in vitro to be specific for cytomegalovirus antigens. The validation cohort had no HLA typing available for a later analysis, so co-occurrence within that cohort was assessed over all 130 or so repertoires.

The library came from the immunoSEQ multiplex PCR assay. From the authors' description of their analysis: A statistical classification framework was developed to diagnose cytomegalovirus status using the catalog of TCR beta chain sequences. Here the immuneACCESS table is served through TCRdb, limited to in-frame sequences with V and J called. Missing clones are a known gap in these copies; in checked studies unresolved V genes cover under half, and the rest lacks a known reason. Clonal size and the V and J genes are those of that table, whereas D and trimming came from the DNA. Here the sample has about 69,000 clones; about 95% occur a single time. Approximately 0.93% of the sample goes to the ten largest clones. There are 15 amino acids in the CDR3, from cysteine to phenylalanine inclusive. Only the CDR3 portion is preserved as DNA: 45 bases, with reading frame beginning at the first base. CDR1 is given as LGHNA and CDR2 as YSLEER, both from the germline V gene. Germline trimming amounts to 3 bases on V and 3 bases on J, with 1 as the count of junction bases outside the gene matches.

The V gene is TRBV4-3 and the J gene is TRBJ2-1; the junction holds 11 bases that match TRBD2. The specimen was PBMCs. The receptor was isolated from a woman younger than 30 in good health and CMV-seronegative. The sequenced DNA is TGCGCCAGCAGCCAGACTAGCGGGGACTACAATGAGCAGTTCTTC. Translated, it gives CASSQTSGDYNEQFF.